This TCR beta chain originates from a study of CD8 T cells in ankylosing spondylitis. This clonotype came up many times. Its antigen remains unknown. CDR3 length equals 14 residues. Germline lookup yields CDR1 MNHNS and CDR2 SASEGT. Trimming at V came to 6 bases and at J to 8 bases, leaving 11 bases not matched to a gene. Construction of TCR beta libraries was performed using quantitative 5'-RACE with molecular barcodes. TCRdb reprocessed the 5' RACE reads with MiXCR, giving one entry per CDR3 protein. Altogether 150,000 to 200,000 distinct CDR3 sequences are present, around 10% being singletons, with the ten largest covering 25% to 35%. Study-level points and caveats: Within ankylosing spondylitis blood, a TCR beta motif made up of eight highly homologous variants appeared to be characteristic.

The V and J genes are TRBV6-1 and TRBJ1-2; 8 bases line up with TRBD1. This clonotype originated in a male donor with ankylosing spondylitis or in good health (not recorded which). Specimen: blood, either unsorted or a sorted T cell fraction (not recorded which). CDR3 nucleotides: TGTGCCAGCAGCCTCCTGACAGGGGTGAAGGGCTACACCTTC. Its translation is CASSLLTGVKGYTF.